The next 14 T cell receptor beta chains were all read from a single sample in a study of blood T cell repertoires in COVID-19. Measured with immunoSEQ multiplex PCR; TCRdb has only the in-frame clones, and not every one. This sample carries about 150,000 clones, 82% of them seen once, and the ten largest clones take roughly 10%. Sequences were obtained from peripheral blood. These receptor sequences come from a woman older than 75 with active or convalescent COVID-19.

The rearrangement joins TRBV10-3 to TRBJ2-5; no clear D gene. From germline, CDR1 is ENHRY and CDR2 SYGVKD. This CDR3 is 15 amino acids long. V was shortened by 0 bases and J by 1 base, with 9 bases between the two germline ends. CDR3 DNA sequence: TGTGCCATCAGTGAGTCGAGACGGAGCCAAGAGACCCAGTACTTC. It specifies CAISESRRSQETQYF.

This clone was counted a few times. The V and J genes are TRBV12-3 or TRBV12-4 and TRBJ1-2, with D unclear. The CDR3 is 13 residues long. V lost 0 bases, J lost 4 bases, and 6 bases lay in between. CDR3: CASSLAQPYGYTF. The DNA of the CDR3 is TGTGCCAGCAGTTTAGCACAGCCCTATGGCTACACCTTC.

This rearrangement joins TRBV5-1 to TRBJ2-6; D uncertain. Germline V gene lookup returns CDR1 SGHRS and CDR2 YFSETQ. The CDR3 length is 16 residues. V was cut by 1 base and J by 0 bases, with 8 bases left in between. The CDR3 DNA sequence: TGCGCCAGCAGCTTGTGGCCAGGCTCTGGGGCCAACGTCCTGACTTTC. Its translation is CASSLWPGSGANVLTF.

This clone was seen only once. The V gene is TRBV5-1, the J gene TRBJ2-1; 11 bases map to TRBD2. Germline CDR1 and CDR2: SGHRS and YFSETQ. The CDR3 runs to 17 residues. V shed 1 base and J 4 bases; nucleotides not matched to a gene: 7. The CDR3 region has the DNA TGCGCCAGCAGCTTGACTAGCGGGAGTATAGGGTACAATGAGCAGTTCTTC. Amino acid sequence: CASSLTSGSIGYNEQFF.

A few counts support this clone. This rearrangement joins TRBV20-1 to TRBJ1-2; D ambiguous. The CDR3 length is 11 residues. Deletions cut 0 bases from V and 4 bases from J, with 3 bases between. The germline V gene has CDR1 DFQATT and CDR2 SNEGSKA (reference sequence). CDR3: CSARDFYGYTF. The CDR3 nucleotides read TGCAGTGCTAGAGACTTCTATGGCTACACCTTC.

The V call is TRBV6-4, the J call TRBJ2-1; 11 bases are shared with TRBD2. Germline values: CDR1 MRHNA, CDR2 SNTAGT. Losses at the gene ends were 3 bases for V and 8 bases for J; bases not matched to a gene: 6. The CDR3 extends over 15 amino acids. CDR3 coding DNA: TGTGCCAGCAGTGATAGCCTAGCGGGAGGTGATGAGCAGTTCTTC. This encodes CASSDSLAGGDEQFF.

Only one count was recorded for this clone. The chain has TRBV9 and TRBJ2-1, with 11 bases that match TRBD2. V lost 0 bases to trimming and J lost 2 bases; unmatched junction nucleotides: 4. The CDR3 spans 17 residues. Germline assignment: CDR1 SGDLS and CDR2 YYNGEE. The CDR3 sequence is CASSVGSGRAPYNEQFF. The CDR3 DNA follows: TGTGCCAGCAGCGTAGGTAGCGGGAGGGCCCCCTACAATGAGCAGTTCTTC.

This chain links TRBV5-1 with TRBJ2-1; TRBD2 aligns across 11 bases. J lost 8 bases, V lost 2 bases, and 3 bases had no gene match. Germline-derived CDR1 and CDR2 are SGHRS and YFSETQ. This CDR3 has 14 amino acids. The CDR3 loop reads CASSLRSGRDEQFF. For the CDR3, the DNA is TGCGCCAGCAGCTTACGTAGCGGGAGGGATGAGCAGTTCTTC.

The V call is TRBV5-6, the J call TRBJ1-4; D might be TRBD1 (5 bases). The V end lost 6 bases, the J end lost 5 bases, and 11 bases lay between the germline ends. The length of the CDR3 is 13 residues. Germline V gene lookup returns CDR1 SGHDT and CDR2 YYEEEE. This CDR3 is CASTGGRNEKLFF. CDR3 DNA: TGTGCCAGCACGGGGGGGAGGAATGAAAAACTGTTTTTT.

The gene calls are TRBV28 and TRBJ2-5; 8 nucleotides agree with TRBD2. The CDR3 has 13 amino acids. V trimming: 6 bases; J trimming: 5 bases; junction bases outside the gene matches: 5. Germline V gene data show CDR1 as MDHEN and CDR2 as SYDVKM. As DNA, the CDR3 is TGTGCCAGCAGGCGGGGACTAGTGGAGACCCAGTACTTC. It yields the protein CASRRGLVETQYF.

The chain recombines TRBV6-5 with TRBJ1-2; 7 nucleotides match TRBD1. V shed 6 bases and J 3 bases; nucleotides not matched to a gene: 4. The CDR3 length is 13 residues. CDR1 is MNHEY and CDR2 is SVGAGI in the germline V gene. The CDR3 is CASSSTGDYGYTF. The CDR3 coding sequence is TGTGCCAGCAGCAGTACAGGGGACTATGGCTACACCTTC.

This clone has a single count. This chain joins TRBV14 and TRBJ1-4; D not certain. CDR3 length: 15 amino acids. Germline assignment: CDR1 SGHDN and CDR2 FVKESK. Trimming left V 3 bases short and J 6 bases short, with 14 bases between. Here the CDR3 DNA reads TGTGCCAGCAGCCAGAAAACGGGTTGGGATGAAAAACTGTTTTTT. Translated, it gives CASSQKTGWDEKLFF.

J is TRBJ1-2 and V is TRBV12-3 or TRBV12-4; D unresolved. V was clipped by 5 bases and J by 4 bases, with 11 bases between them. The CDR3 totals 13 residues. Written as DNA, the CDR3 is TGTGCCAGCAGTGCCGCAGATCCCTATGGCTACACCTTC. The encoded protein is CASSAADPYGYTF.

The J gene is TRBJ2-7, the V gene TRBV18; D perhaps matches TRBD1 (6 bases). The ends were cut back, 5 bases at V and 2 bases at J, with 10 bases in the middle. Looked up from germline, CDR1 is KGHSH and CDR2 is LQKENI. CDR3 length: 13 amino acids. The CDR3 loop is CASSEGQTYEQYF. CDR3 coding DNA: TGTGCCAGCTCAGAAGGACAGACCTACGAGCAGTACTTC.